This paragraph covers one TCR beta chain sequence. The length of the CDR3 is 15 residues. The V gene's germline CDR1 is SGDLS and CDR2 YYNGEE. Trimming removed 4 bases from V and 2 bases from J, with 13 bases in between. The sample comes from a study of blood T cell repertoires in COVID-19. Study summary: T cells, B-cell-depleted T cells, or PBMCs supplied cDNA or gDNA.

The protocol was immunoSEQ multiplex PCR, while the TCRdb copy is restricted to in-frame clones and leaves out a portion. This table holds 240,000 or so clones, about 81% found once. This sequence joins TRBV9 and TRBJ1-5, with a tentative D call TRBD1 (6 bases). Sequenced input: peripheral blood. The origin of this receptor is a woman in her sixties or seventies with active or convalescent COVID-19. The CDR3 DNA reads TGTGCCAGCAGCCCCGGACAGACGGGCAATCAGCCCCAGCATTTT. Translation: CASSPGQTGNQPQHF.